Below are 10 T cell receptor beta chains sequenced from a single sample in a study of breast tumors, draining lymph nodes, adjacent tissues. Each CDR3 protein gets one entry after TCRdb re-called the multiplex PCR reads with MiXCR. The profile shows some 200,000 distinct CDR3 sequences, 31% of them singletons. Breast cancer patients provided tissue from their axillary draining lymph nodes. The source material was axillary lymph node tissue. The receptors originated from a female donor with breast cancer. Some clones in this sample may be carry-over from other donors' samples.

This clonotype was counted between two and nine times. V gene TRBV30 combines with J gene TRBJ1-5; D is ambiguous. The CDR3 is 13 amino acids. Germline V gene data show CDR1 as GTSNPN and CDR2 as SVGIG (reference sequence). Trimming removed 1 base from V and 7 bases from J, with 11 bases in between. CDR3 in DNA: TGTGCCTGGAGTGGGCCCCTGGGGCAGCCCCAGCATTTT. It is translated as CAWSGPLGQPQHF.

This clonotype was seen only a few times. The chain recombines TRBV6-2 or TRBV6-3 with TRBJ2-5; 10 nucleotides match TRBD1. The CDR3 is 16 residues long. Trimming at V came to 6 bases and at J to 5 bases, leaving 12 bases not matched to a gene. Germline-derived CDR1 and CDR2 are MNHEY and SVGEGT. CDR3 in amino acids: CASSLEMTGGDETQYF. The CDR3 region has the DNA TGTGCCAGCAGCCTTGAAATGACAGGGGGCGACGAGACCCAGTACTTC.

The table lists this clonotype with many counts. The chain recombines TRBV2 with TRBJ2-1, with 8 bases that match TRBD2. This CDR3 spans 19 amino acids. V dropped 4 bases and J dropped 6; count of bases not matched to a gene: 20. CDR1 and CDR2 from the germline V gene are SNHLY and FYNNEI. The CDR3 reads CASSGPSGTRRPLGNEQFF. The CDR3 region has the DNA TGTGCCAGCAGTGGGCCCTCCGGGACTAGGCGTCCCCTTGGCAATGAGCAGTTCTTC.

Worth noting for this clonotype: A much larger clone differs from this one at a single base, so this may be a read error. The missing conserved phenylalanine or tryptophan at the end of this CDR3 makes a read error likely. The V and J genes are TRBV9 and TRBJ2-7; D gene ambiguous. Germline V CDR1 and CDR2: SGDLS, YYNGEE. This CDR3 has 13 residues. V was cut by 5 bases and J by 2 bases, with 11 bases left in between. The CDR3 sequence: CASRLGNPYEQYS. The CDR3 nucleotides read TGTGCCAGCAGGCTCGGTAACCCCTACGAGCAGTACTCC.

A remark on this clonotype: With a much larger clone just one base away, this may be a read error. The chain carries TRBV5-6 and TRBJ2-5; 10 bases match TRBD2. The CDR3 consists of 15 residues. The germline gives CDR1 SGHDT, CDR2 YYEEEE. The CDR3 region has the DNA TGTGCCAGCAGCGGGACTAGCGCGGCGGGGGAGAGCCAGTACTTC. Translating gives CASSGTSAAGESQYF.

This clonotype has at least ten counts. The chain employs TRBV6-1 and TRBJ1-2; possibly TRBD1 for D (6 bases). The CDR3 has 14 amino acids. V lost 3 bases to trimming and J lost 3 bases, with 11 bases between them. Germline CDR1 and CDR2: MNHNS and SASEGT. This chain's CDR3 is CASSEYREHYGYTF. The CDR3 bases are TGTGCCAGCAGTGAGTACAGGGAGCACTATGGCTACACCTTC.

This clonotype was seen a few times. V gene TRBV30 combines with J gene TRBJ2-3; 9 bases map to TRBD2. There are 14 residues in the CDR3. The junction had 12 bases not matched to a gene; V was cut back by 5 bases and J by 9 bases. The germline V gene has CDR1 GTSNPN and CDR2 SVGIG (reference sequence). CDR3 region: CAWAVAGGPVTQYF. CDR3 bases: TGTGCCTGGGCGGTGGCGGGGGGGCCTGTAACGCAGTATTTT.

V is TRBV4-2 and J is TRBJ1-3, with 10 bases matching TRBD1. The CDR3 consists of 16 residues. J lost 2 bases, V lost 7 bases, and 8 bases had no gene match. Germline V gene lookup returns CDR1 LGHNA and CDR2 YNFKEQ. CDR3 in amino acids: CASKPADRGPGNTIYF. As DNA, the CDR3 is TGTGCCAGCAAACCTGCAGACAGGGGGCCTGGAAACACCATATATTTT.

This clonotype was recorded at least ten times. The chain carries TRBV9 and TRBJ2-1; D perhaps matches TRBD2 (6 bases). The germline V gene has CDR1 SGDLS and CDR2 YYNGEE. This CDR3 is 15 amino acids long. Trimming removed 2 bases at V and 0 bases at J, with 9 bases between. The CDR3 nucleotides are TGTGCCAGCAGCGTTCGGGGGTCCTCCTACAATGAGCAGTTCTTC. It yields the protein CASSVRGSSYNEQFF.

This clonotype was found many times. The V gene is TRBV6-5, the J gene TRBJ1-2; TRBD1 might be the D (5 bases). Trimming shortened V by 0 bases and J by 6 bases, and 17 bases separated the two germline ends. This CDR3 spans 16 amino acids. CDR1 and CDR2 from the germline V gene are MNHEY and SVGAGI. CDR3 coding DNA: TGTGCCAGCAGTTACTCGATTTGGACAACGGGGGATGGCTACACCTTC. This codes for CASSYSIWTTGDGYTF.